The entry below gives a single TCR beta chain sequence along with its context. Time point meaning: postoperative day 105 after intestinal transplantation (dayNNNN = postoperative day). Sequencing used immunoSEQ multiplex PCR; TCRdb keeps in-frame clones, though not all of them. Here the sample spans roughly 11,000 clones, 91% being singletons. CDR1 and CDR2 from the germline V gene are MNHNY and SVGAGI (reference sequence). V was pared by 5 bases and J by 1 base, with 8 bases of the junction left unmatched. The CDR3 covers 15 residues. The sample belongs to a study of graft-versus-host responses after intestinal transplantation.

The sample in question was PBMCs, obtained 105 days after intestinal transplantation. The J gene is TRBJ2-7, the V gene TRBV6-6; 7 nucleotides line up with TRBD1. This clonotype was sampled from a human patient who received an intestinal transplant, so some T cells may come from the graft donor. Here the CDR3 reads CASSVGETGSYEQYF. CDR3 nucleotides: TGTGCCAGCAGTGTTGGAGAGACAGGGTCCTACGAGCAGTACTTC.